This T cell receptor (beta chain) was identified during a study of shared clonotypes between healthy human individuals. All the donors were Caucasian adults who lived in Nashville, Tennessee. Both subsets, CD45RA+ naive and CD45RA-negative memory, were split from the CD4+ cells. This CDR3 contains 13 residues. Trimming at V came to 6 bases and at J to 1 base, leaving 3 bases not matched to a gene. From germline, CDR1 is SGHTS and CDR2 YDEGEE. This clone has only one observation. Libraries were prepared by immunoSEQ multiplex PCR; TCRdb keeps only in-frame clonotypes and omits some of them. The sample gives 1,400,000 or so clones, approximately 98.5% of which show up once; over 0.3% is in the top ten.

V gene TRBV5-8 combines with J gene TRBJ2-7; TRBD1 aligns across 8 bases. The clonotype was recovered from a man aged 25-40 years in good health. What was sequenced was naive CD4+ T cells sorted from blood. Documented subset: CD45RA+ positively selected. The DNA for the CDR3 is TGTGCCAGCACCCGGGACAGGTCCTACGAGCAGTACTTC. Translating it yields CASTRDRSYEQYF.